The 2 T cell receptor beta chains listed next were all sequenced from one sample in a study of PD-L1 blockade in urothelial cancer. Clones were sequenced by immunoSEQ multiplex PCR, and TCRdb holds only the in-frame ones, with some missing. The sample has some 51,000 clones, around nine tenths seen once. Stated time point: peripheral blood 6 weeks after treatment start. Specimen: PBMCs, collected around atezolizumab (anti-PD-L1) treatment. The receptors were sampled from a man between 60 and 70 years old with urothelial cancer.

This chain connects TRBV5-4 to TRBJ1-2; 9 bases align to TRBD1. V gave up 4 bases and J gave up 7 bases; unmatched junction bases: 11. This CDR3 comprises 15 residues. Germline CDR1 and CDR2: SGHNT and YYREEE (reference sequence). The CDR3 region is CASSMAGTGTSGYTF. The DNA for the CDR3 is TGTGCCAGCAGCATGGCCGGGACAGGGACCTCTGGCTACACCTTC.

This chain links TRBV5-1 with TRBJ1-6; D is ambiguous. The germline CDR1 and CDR2 sequences are SGHRS and YFSETQ. Trimming shortened V by 0 bases and J by 10 bases, and 14 bases separated the two germline ends. This CDR3 contains 15 residues. The CDR3 DNA is TGCGCCAGCAGCTTGGAGTCCTCGGGAGACTCACCCCTCCACTTT. Protein product: CASSLESSGDSPLHF.